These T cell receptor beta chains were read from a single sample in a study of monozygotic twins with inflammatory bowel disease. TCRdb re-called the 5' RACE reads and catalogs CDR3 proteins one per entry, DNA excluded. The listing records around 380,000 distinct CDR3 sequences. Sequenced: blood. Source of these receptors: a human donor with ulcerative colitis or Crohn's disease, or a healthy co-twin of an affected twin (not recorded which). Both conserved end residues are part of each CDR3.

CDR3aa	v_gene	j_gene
CASSYPATGINEQFF	TRBV5-5	TRBJ2-1
CASSFLGGWINTEAFF	TRBV5-5	TRBJ1-1
CASSLRHVNYGYTF	TRBV3-1	TRBJ1-2
CASWNSGAPLSGNTIYF	TRBV19	TRBJ1-3
CASSQVQSTPAAFF	TRBV14	TRBJ1-1
CASSEQGEDEQYF	TRBV2	TRBJ2-7
CASSQFPYNTEAFF	TRBV3-1	TRBJ1-1
CASTPGGYEQYF	TRBV7-9	TRBJ2-7
CASSLALDRGASYEQYF	TRBV7-9	TRBJ2-7
CASSPYPGQTYEQYF	TRBV5-1	TRBJ2-7
CASSVGRSNSGGSLGSPLHF	TRBV9	TRBJ1-6
CASSLTEGVPYEQYF	TRBV14	TRBJ2-7
CASSQDSRHNYEQYF	TRBV3-1	TRBJ2-7
CASSHRTRTSGAQETQYF	TRBV3-1	TRBJ2-5
CASSLNPSGSSYNEQFF	TRBV12-3/TRBV12-4	TRBJ2-1
CSATSIGGDFTSYEQYF	TRBV20-1	TRBJ2-7
CASSLDRDEQYF	TRBV14	TRBJ2-7
CASSLGTSEIYNEQFF	TRBV5-5	TRBJ2-1
CASSLSRDGYEQYF	TRBV4-3	TRBJ2-7